This is a list of T cell receptor beta chains from one sample in a study of blood T cell repertoires in COVID-19. The table came from immunoSEQ multiplex PCR; TCRdb's copy has only in-frame clones and leaves some out. The sample shows 150,000 to 200,000 clones, approximately 88% of them seen only once. Sequenced sample: PBMCs or T cells enriched from blood (not recorded which). Every receptor here comes from a woman aged 45 to 65 who had recovered from COVID-19. The CDR3 runs from the conserved cysteine through the conserved F or W. The D gene is left open where the match is weak. Size is omitted from some rows. Given values are once, few, many or a class for expanded clones.

NA	13	TRBV12-3/TRBV12-4	NA	TRBJ1-1	TGTGCCAGCAGTCCACCTAAGAACACTGAAGCTTTCTTT	CASSPPKNTEAFF
NA	15	TRBV11-3	TRBD1	TRBJ2-2	TGTGCCAGCAGCCAGGGACAGACTAACACCGGGGAGCTGTTTTTT	CASSQGQTNTGELFF
NA	17	TRBV7-9	TRBD1	TRBJ2-4	TGTGCCAGCAGCGTACCAAGGACAGGGTTAGCCAAAAACATTCAGTACTTC	CASSVPRTGLAKNIQYF
few	14	TRBV18	TRBD1	TRBJ1-1	TGTGCCAGCTCACCCGGACAGGGGAGCACTGAAGCTTTCTTT	CASSPGQGSTEAFF
NA	14	TRBV6-5	TRBD1	TRBJ1-5	TGTGCCAGCAAGCAGGGGGTAGGCAATCAGCCCCAGCATTTT	CASKQGVGNQPQHF
NA	15	TRBV11-1	TRBD1	TRBJ2-3	TGTGCCAGCAGCCTCGGGACAGGGCAATCAGATACGCAGTATTTT	CASSLGTGQSDTQYF
NA	17	TRBV11-3	TRBD2	TRBJ2-3	TGTGCCAGCAGCTCCCTATCTCTAGCGGGAGGCACAGATACGCAGTATTTT	CASSSLSLAGGTDTQYF
NA	14	TRBV19	NA	TRBJ1-2	TGTGCCAGTAGTATTGGGGGCAGGGTCTATGGCTACACCTTC	CASSIGGRVYGYTF
NA	14	TRBV7-9	NA	TRBJ1-1	TGTGCCAGCACTCGGGACACAGCGAACACTGAAGCTTTCTTT	CASTRDTANTEAFF
NA	12	TRBV29-1	NA	TRBJ2-7	TGCAGCGTTGGGGCCAGCCCCTACGAGCAGTACTTC	CSVGASPYEQYF
NA	12	TRBV7-2	TRBD1	TRBJ1-1	TGTGCCAGCAGCGCGCTGACAGGGAGGGCTTTCTTT	CASSALTGRAFF
NA	15	TRBV5-5	TRBD1	TRBJ1-1	TGTGCCAGCAGCTTAGATCCGGGACAGGGTCGTGCAGCTTTCTTT	CASSLDPGQGRAAFF
NA	15	TRBV9	NA	TRBJ2-1	TGTGCCAGCAGCGTAGTAGCAAACCCCCCCCATGAGCAGTTCTTC	CASSVVANPPHEQFF
NA	14	TRBV5-1	TRBD1	TRBJ1-1	TGCGCCAGCAGCTATGGCTCAGGGGGAACTGAAGCTTTCTTT	CASSYGSGGTEAFF
NA	15	TRBV19	TRBD1	TRBJ2-5	TGTGCCAGCACGCGGACAGGGTGGGGGCAAGAGACCCAGTACTTC	CASTRTGWGQETQYF
NA	14	TRBV19	TRBD2	TRBJ2-3	TGTGCCAGTAGGAAGCTAGCGGACACAGATACGCAGTATTTT	CASRKLADTDTQYF
NA	12	TRBV19	NA	TRBJ1-5	TGTGCCAGTACTAAGGGGAATCAGCCCCAGCATTTT	CASTKGNQPQHF
NA	15	TRBV7-2	NA	TRBJ1-4	TGTGCCAGCAGCTTAAATCGGGCAACTAATGAAAAACTGTTTTTT	CASSLNRATNEKLFF
NA	15	TRBV27	NA	TRBJ2-7	TGTGCCAGCTCCCCCCTGGGCTCCCGCAATTACGAGCAGTACTTC	CASSPLGSRNYEQYF
NA	14	TRBV2	TRBD1	TRBJ1-1	TGTGCCAGCAGGGGACAGGGCCGGGACGCTGAAGCTTTCTTT	CASRGQGRDAEAFF
NA	15	TRBV5-1	TRBD1	TRBJ1-1	TGCGCCAGCAGCCGGGACCGGGACAGGGGAACTGAAGCTTTCTTT	CASSRDRDRGTEAFF
NA	16	TRBV19	TRBD2	TRBJ2-3	TGTGCCAGTAGTTCCCGACTAGCGGGGGCCCCAGATACGCAGTATTTT	CASSSRLAGAPDTQYF
NA	17	TRBV7-3	TRBD1	TRBJ1-1	TGTGCCAGCAGCTTAAACCCGCTTATGACAGGGGGCACTGAAGCTTTCTTT	CASSLNPLMTGGTEAFF